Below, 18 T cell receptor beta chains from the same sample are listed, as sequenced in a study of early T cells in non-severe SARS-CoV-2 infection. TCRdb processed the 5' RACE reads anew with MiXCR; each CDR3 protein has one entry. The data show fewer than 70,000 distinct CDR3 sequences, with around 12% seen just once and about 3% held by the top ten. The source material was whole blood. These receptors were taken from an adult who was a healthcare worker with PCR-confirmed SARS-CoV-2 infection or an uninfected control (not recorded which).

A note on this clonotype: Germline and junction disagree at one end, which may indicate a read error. Written as DNA, the CDR3 is TGTGCCAGCAGCTTGGTTGGCTCCATGGCAAATGAACAGTTCTTC. Protein sequence: CASSLVGSMANEQFF. The chain uses TRBV7-3 and TRBJ2-1; D uncertain. The CDR3 covers 15 residues. The V gene's germline CDR1 is SGHTA and CDR2 FQGTGA. Full variable domain (remainder filled in from reference TRBV7-3 and TRBJ2-1): GAGVSQTPSNKVTEKGKYVELRCDPISGHTALYWYRQSLGQGPEFLIYFQGTGAADDSGLPNDRFFAVRPEGSVSTLKIQRTERGDSAVYLCASSLVGSMANEQFFGPGTRLTVL.

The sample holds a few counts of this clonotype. In DNA, the CDR3 is TGTGCCAGCAGTCCCCACATCGAGCAGTACTTC. Residues: CASSPHIEQYF. J is TRBJ2-7 and V is TRBV28; no firm D call. V dropped 5 bases and J dropped 6 bases, with 8 bases sitting between them. The CDR3 sequence is 11 residues long. Germline CDR1 and CDR2: MDHEN and SYDVKM.

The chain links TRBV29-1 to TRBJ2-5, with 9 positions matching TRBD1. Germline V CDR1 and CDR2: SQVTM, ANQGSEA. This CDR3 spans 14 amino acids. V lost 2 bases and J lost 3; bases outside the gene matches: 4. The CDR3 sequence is CSVESRDREETQYF. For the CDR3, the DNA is TGCAGCGTTGAATCCCGGGACAGGGAAGAGACCCAGTACTTC.

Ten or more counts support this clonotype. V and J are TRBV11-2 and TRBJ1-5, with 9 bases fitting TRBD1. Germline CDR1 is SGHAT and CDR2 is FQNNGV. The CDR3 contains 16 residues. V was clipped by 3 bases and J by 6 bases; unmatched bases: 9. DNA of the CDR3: TGTGCCAGCAGCTTGGGGGACAGGGTAATTAGTCAGCCCCAGCATTTT. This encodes CASSLGDRVISQPQHF.

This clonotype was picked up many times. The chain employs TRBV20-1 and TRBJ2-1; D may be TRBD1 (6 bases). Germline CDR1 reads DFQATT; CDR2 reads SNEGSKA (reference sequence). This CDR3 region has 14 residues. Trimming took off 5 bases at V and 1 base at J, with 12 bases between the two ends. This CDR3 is CSASKRGSYNEQFF. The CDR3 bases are TGCAGTGCTTCAAAAAGGGGGTCCTACAATGAGCAGTTCTTC.

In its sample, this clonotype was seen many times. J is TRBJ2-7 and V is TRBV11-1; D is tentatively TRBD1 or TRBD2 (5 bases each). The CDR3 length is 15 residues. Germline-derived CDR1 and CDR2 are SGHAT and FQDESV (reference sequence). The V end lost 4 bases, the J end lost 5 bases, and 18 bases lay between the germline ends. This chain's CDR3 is CASSSGRRTPNEQYF. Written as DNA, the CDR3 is TGTGCCAGCAGCTCGGGACGCCGCACTCCTAACGAGCAGTACTTC.

The CDR3 region has the DNA TGTGCCAGCAGTTTGCAAGCAGGGGCTGGAGAGACCCAGTACTTC. Translation gives CASSLQAGAGETQYF. The chain recombines TRBV12-3 or TRBV12-4 with TRBJ2-5; maybe TRBD1 (6 bases). The CDR3 covers 15 residues. V shed 3 bases and J shed 4 bases, with 15 bases lying between them.

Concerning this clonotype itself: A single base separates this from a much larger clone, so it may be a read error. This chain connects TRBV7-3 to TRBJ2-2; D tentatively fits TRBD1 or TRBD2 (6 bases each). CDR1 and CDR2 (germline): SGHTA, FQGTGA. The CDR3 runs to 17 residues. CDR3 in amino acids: CTSSLESGAGNTGELFF. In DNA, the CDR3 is TGTACCAGCAGCTTAGAATCGGGGGCAGGAAACACCGGGGAGCTGTTTTTT. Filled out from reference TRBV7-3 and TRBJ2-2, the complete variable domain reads GAGVSQTPSNKVTEKGKYVELRCDPISGHTALYWYRQSLGQGPEFLIYFQGTGAADDSGLPNDRFFAVRPEGSVSTLKIQRTERGDSAVYLCTSSLESGAGNTGELFFGEGSRLTVL.

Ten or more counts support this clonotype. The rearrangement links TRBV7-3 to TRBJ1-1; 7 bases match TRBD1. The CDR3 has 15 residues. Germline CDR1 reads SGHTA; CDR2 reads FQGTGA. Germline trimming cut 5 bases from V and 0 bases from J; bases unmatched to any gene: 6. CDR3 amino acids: CASSPPDRLNTEAFF. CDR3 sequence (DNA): TGTGCCAGCAGCCCCCCGGACAGGCTGAACACTGAAGCTTTCTTT. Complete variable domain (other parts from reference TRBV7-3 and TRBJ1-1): GAGVSQTPSNKVTEKGKYVELRCDPISGHTALYWYRQSLGQGPEFLIYFQGTGAADDSGLPNDRFFAVRPEGSVSTLKIQRTERGDSAVYLCASSPPDRLNTEAFFGQGTRLTVV.

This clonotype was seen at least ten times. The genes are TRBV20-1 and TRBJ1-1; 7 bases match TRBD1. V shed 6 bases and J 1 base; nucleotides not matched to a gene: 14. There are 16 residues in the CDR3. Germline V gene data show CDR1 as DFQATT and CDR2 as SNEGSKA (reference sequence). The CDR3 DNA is TGCAGTGCCGAGTCCGTGTTCGACAGGGCGAACACTGAAGCTTTCTTT. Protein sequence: CSAESVFDRANTEAFF.

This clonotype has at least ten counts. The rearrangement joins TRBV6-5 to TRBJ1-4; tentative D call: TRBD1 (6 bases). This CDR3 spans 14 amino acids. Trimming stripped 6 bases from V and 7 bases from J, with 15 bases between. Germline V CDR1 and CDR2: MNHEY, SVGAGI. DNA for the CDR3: TGTGCCAGCAGACAACAGGGATACGCTGAAAAACTGTTTTTT. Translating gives CASRQQGYAEKLFF.

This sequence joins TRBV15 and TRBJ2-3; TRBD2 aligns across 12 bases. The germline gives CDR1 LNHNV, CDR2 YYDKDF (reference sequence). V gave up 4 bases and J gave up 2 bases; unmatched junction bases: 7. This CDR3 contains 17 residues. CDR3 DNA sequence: TGTGCCACCAGCAAAGGAGGACTAGCGGGGCTCACAGATACGCAGTATTTT. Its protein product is CATSKGGLAGLTDTQYF. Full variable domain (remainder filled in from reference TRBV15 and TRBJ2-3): DAMVIQNPRYQVTQFGKPVTLSCSQTLNHNVMYWYQQKSSQAPKLLFHYYDKDFNNEADTPDNFQSRRPNTSFCFLDIRSPGLGDTAMYLCATSKGGLAGLTDTQYFGPGTRLTVL.

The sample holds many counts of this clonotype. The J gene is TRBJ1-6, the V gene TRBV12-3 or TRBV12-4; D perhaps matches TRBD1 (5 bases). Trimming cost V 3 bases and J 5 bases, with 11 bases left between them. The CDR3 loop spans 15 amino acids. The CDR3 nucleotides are TGTGCCAGCAGTTTGGGGGGAGTGGATAATTCACCCCTCCACTTT. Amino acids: CASSLGGVDNSPLHF.

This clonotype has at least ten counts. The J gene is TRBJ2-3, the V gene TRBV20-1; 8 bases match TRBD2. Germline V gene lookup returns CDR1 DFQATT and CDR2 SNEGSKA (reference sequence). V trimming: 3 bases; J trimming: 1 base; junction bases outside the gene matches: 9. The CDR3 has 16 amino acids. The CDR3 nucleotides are TGCAGTGCTAGTGGAAGAGCGGGGGCAGGCACAGATACGCAGTATTTT. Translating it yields CSASGRAGAGTDTQYF.

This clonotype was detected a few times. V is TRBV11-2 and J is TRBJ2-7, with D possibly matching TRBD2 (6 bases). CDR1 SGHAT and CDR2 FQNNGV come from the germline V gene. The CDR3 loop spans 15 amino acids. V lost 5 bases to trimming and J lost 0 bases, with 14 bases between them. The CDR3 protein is CASSRLALSSYEQYF. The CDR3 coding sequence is TGTGCCAGCAGCCGTCTAGCGCTAAGCTCCTACGAGCAGTACTTC.

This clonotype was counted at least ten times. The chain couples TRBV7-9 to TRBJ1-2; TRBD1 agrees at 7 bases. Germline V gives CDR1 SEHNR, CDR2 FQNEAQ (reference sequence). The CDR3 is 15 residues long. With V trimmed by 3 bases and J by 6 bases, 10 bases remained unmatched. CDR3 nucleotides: TGTGCCAGCAGCTTCCCCTTGACAGGGTTTGATGGCTACACCTTC. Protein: CASSFPLTGFDGYTF. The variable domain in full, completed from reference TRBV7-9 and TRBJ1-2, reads DTGVSQNPRHKITKRGQNVTFRCDPISEHNRLYWYRQTLGQGPEFLTYFQNEAQLEKSRLLSDRFSAERPKGSFSTLEIQRTEQGDSAMYLCASSFPLTGFDGYTFGSGTRLTVV.

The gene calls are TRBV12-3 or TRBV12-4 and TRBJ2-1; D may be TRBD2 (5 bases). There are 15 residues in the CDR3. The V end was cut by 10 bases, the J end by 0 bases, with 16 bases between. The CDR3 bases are TGTGCCACCTCCCAAAGCGGTCTCTCCTACAATGAGCAGTTCTTC. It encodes CATSQSGLSYNEQFF.

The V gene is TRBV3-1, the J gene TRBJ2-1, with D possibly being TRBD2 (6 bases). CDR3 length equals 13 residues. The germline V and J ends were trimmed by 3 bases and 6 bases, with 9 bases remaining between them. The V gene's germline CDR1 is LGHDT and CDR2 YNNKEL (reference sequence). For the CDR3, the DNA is TGTGCCAGCAGCCACGGAGGGCTCAATGAGCAGTTCTTC. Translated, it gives CASSHGGLNEQFF.